This is a list of T cell receptor beta chains from one sample in a study of vaccination and CD4 T cells after COVID-19. MiXCR, applied by TCRdb to the PCR reads, yields one record per CDR3 protein. The profile shows some 20,000 distinct CDR3 sequences, around three fifths of them singletons. Their antigen targets remain unknown. Sequencing was carried out using CD4+ T cells from blood, cultured in vitro. Receptors were obtained from a human donor who had recovered from COVID-19. The CDR3 runs from the conserved cysteine through the conserved F or W. A D gene is named only where the DNA matches it firmly. Not all rows give a size; the values are once, few, many and, for expanded clones, a class.

v_gene: TRBV5-4
abundance: NA
d_gene: NA
j_gene: TRBJ2-3
len: 12
CDR3nt: TGTGCCAGCAGCCGAGCGGGAGATACGCAGTATTTT
CDR3aa: CASSRAGDTQYF

v_gene: TRBV7-2
abundance: NA
d_gene: TRBD1
j_gene: TRBJ1-6
len: 15
CDR3nt: TGTGCCAGCAGCGTCCAGGGGGCGGGTAATTCACCCCTCCACTTT
CDR3aa: CASSVQGAGNSPLHF

v_gene: TRBV19
abundance: NA
d_gene: TRBD2
j_gene: TRBJ2-1
len: 15
CDR3nt: TGTGCCAGTAGTATACTTAGCGGGAGTCAGAATGAGCAGTTCTTC
CDR3aa: CASSILSGSQNEQFF

v_gene: TRBV19
abundance: NA
d_gene: NA
j_gene: TRBJ1-5
len: 18
CDR3nt: TGTGCCAGTAGTATAGAAGGGACTACCTTTGATAGCAATCAGCCCCAGCATTTT
CDR3aa: CASSIEGTTFDSNQPQHF

v_gene: TRBV7-3
abundance: once
d_gene: NA
j_gene: TRBJ2-1
len: 16
CDR3nt: TGTGCCAGCAGCTTGGCTAGCGCGAGCTCCTACAATGAGCAGTTCTTC
CDR3aa: CASSLASASSYNEQFF

v_gene: TRBV12-3/TRBV12-4
abundance: NA
d_gene: NA
j_gene: TRBJ1-1
len: 14
CDR3nt: TGTGCCAGCACTCCGGACATGATGAACACTGAAGCTTTCTTT
CDR3aa: CASTPDMMNTEAFF

v_gene: TRBV7-2
abundance: NA
d_gene: NA
j_gene: TRBJ2-1
len: 15
CDR3nt: TGTGCCAGCAGCTTCGGACGGCCCTCCTACAATGAGCAGTTCTTC
CDR3aa: CASSFGRPSYNEQFF

v_gene: TRBV6-1
abundance: NA
d_gene: TRBD2
j_gene: TRBJ2-7
len: 15
CDR3nt: TGTGCCAGTAGCGAACTAGCGGGGGGCCGGAACGAGCAGTACTTC
CDR3aa: CASSELAGGRNEQYF

v_gene: TRBV10-2
abundance: NA
d_gene: NA
j_gene: TRBJ1-4
len: 13
CDR3nt: TGCGCCAGCAGTGACGGAGAGAGGGAAAAACTGTTTTTT
CDR3aa: CASSDGEREKLFF

v_gene: TRBV27
abundance: NA
d_gene: TRBD1
j_gene: TRBJ2-2
len: 13
CDR3nt: TGTGCCAGCAGTTTATCGACAGGGGGGGAGCTGTTTTTT
CDR3aa: CASSLSTGGELFF

v_gene: TRBV10-3
abundance: NA
d_gene: NA
j_gene: TRBJ1-2
len: 15
CDR3nt: TGTGCCATCGGAGCACCGGAGGAATCGCGGTATGGCTACACCTTC
CDR3aa: CAIGAPEESRYGYTF

v_gene: TRBV20-1
abundance: NA
d_gene: NA
j_gene: TRBJ1-2
len: 12
CDR3nt: TGCAGCCCAAGGGCCAGGGAAAAAGGCTACACCTTC
CDR3aa: CSPRAREKGYTF

v_gene: TRBV5-4
abundance: NA
d_gene: NA
j_gene: TRBJ1-2
len: 14
CDR3nt: TGTGCCAGCAGCTTGGGGGGCAGGGCCTATGGCTACACCTTC
CDR3aa: CASSLGGRAYGYTF

v_gene: TRBV2
abundance: few
d_gene: NA
j_gene: TRBJ1-6
len: 14
CDR3nt: TGTGCCAGCATTTTTGGGACGCCGGATTCACCCCTCCACTTT
CDR3aa: CASIFGTPDSPLHF

v_gene: TRBV2
abundance: NA
d_gene: TRBD2
j_gene: TRBJ2-1
len: 16
CDR3nt: TGTGCCAGCAATGAGGGCCTAGCGGGAGGCTACAATGAGCAGTTCTTC
CDR3aa: CASNEGLAGGYNEQFF

v_gene: TRBV6-1
abundance: NA
d_gene: NA
j_gene: TRBJ1-4
len: 13
CDR3nt: TGTGCCAGCAGTCGGGACGGAAATGAAAAACTGTTTTTT
CDR3aa: CASSRDGNEKLFF

v_gene: TRBV12-3/TRBV12-4
abundance: NA
d_gene: TRBD1
j_gene: TRBJ2-6
len: 15
CDR3nt: TGTGCCAGCAGTTCAGGGGGTGCTGGGGCCAACGTCCTGACTTTC
CDR3aa: CASSSGGAGANVLTF

v_gene: TRBV20-1
abundance: few
d_gene: NA
j_gene: TRBJ2-5
len: 14
CDR3nt: TGCAGTGCCGGGGCAGGGGCGTACCAAGAGACCCAGTACTTC
CDR3aa: CSAGAGAYQETQYF

v_gene: TRBV2
abundance: NA
d_gene: NA
j_gene: TRBJ2-1
len: 16
CDR3nt: TGTGCCAGCAGTGGTGGGGGGTCGAACGGGTACAATGAGCAGTTCTTC
CDR3aa: CASSGGGSNGYNEQFF

v_gene: TRBV2
abundance: few
d_gene: NA
j_gene: TRBJ2-3
len: 15
CDR3nt: TGTGCCAGCAGCCCAATCTATCGGGGCCAAGATACGCAGTATTTT
CDR3aa: CASSPIYRGQDTQYF

v_gene: TRBV12-3/TRBV12-4
abundance: NA
d_gene: NA
j_gene: TRBJ2-6
len: 15
CDR3nt: TGTGCCAGCAGTACACGGTCGGTAGGGGCCAACGTCCTGACTTTC
CDR3aa: CASSTRSVGANVLTF

v_gene: TRBV28
abundance: NA
d_gene: TRBD1
j_gene: TRBJ1-2
len: 15
CDR3nt: TGTGCCAGCAGTTCCACCGGGACAGGGGTAGGGGGCTACACCTTC
CDR3aa: CASSSTGTGVGGYTF

v_gene: TRBV29-1
abundance: NA
d_gene: NA
j_gene: TRBJ1-2
len: 13
CDR3nt: TGCAGCGTTGAAACCCTGAGTGACTATGGCTACACCTTC
CDR3aa: CSVETLSDYGYTF

v_gene: TRBV20-1
abundance: NA
d_gene: TRBD2
j_gene: TRBJ2-3
len: 17
CDR3nt: TGCAGTGCCGATAGCGGGAGAGGGAGAGGGAGCACAGATACGCAGTATTTT
CDR3aa: CSADSGRGRGSTDTQYF

v_gene: TRBV6-1
abundance: NA
d_gene: NA
j_gene: TRBJ2-7
len: 12
CDR3nt: TGTGCCAGCAGTAGGGGCAGCTTCGAGCAGTACTTC
CDR3aa: CASSRGSFEQYF

v_gene: TRBV7-2
abundance: NA
d_gene: TRBD2
j_gene: TRBJ2-5
len: 16
CDR3nt: TGTGCCAGCAGCTTAGGTGTCGGGAGGGCCGGGGAGACCCAGTACTTC
CDR3aa: CASSLGVGRAGETQYF

v_gene: TRBV7-9
abundance: NA
d_gene: TRBD2
j_gene: TRBJ2-3
len: 15
CDR3nt: TGTGCCAGCAGCTTAGCGGGAGGGGTGCCAGATACGCAGTATTTT
CDR3aa: CASSLAGGVPDTQYF

v_gene: TRBV19
abundance: NA
d_gene: TRBD2
j_gene: TRBJ2-1
len: 16
CDR3nt: TGTGCCAGTAGTAACCTAGCGGGAGGGGAGTACAATGAGCAGTTCTTC
CDR3aa: CASSNLAGGEYNEQFF

v_gene: TRBV24-1
abundance: NA
d_gene: NA
j_gene: TRBJ2-1
len: 14
CDR3nt: TGTGCCACCAGTGACGGGGACTTCAACTATGAGCAGTTCTTC
CDR3aa: CATSDGDFNYEQFF

v_gene: TRBV19
abundance: NA
d_gene: NA
j_gene: TRBJ2-3
len: 13
CDR3nt: TGTGCCAGTAGTATCGATTTGGGGCGCACGCAGTATTTT
CDR3aa: CASSIDLGRTQYF

v_gene: TRBV11-2
abundance: NA
d_gene: NA
j_gene: TRBJ2-5
len: 15
CDR3nt: TGTGCCAGCAGCTTAATGATAAACCCACAAGAGACCCAGTACTTC
CDR3aa: CASSLMINPQETQYF

v_gene: TRBV20-1
abundance: once
d_gene: TRBD1
j_gene: TRBJ2-3
len: 14
CDR3nt: TGCAGTTCTTATCGGGACAGGGGGTCAGATACGCAGTATTTT
CDR3aa: CSSYRDRGSDTQYF

v_gene: TRBV6-1
abundance: few
d_gene: NA
j_gene: TRBJ2-2
len: 15
CDR3nt: TGTGCCAGCAGACACCAAGGGGGGAACACCGGGGAGCTGTTTTTT
CDR3aa: CASRHQGGNTGELFF

v_gene: TRBV6-1
abundance: NA
d_gene: TRBD1
j_gene: TRBJ1-1
len: 16
CDR3nt: TGTGCCAGCAAACTCGACGGACAGGGAATGAACACTGAAGCTTTCTTT
CDR3aa: CASKLDGQGMNTEAFF

v_gene: TRBV7-9
abundance: NA
d_gene: NA
j_gene: TRBJ1-6
len: 15
CDR3nt: TGTGCCAGCAGCTTAGATCAGGGTGGGAATTCACCCCTCCACTTT
CDR3aa: CASSLDQGGNSPLHF

v_gene: TRBV10-1
abundance: few
d_gene: TRBD2
j_gene: TRBJ2-3
len: 12
CDR3nt: TGCGCCAGCAGTGACGGCGGGAGAACGCAGTATTTT
CDR3aa: CASSDGGRTQYF

v_gene: TRBV19
abundance: NA
d_gene: NA
j_gene: TRBJ2-7
len: 14
CDR3nt: TGTGCCAGTAGTATGCGCCGGGAGTATGGCGAGCAGTACTTC
CDR3aa: CASSMRREYGEQYF

v_gene: TRBV7-2
abundance: NA
d_gene: NA
j_gene: TRBJ1-5
len: 17
CDR3nt: TGTGCCAGCAGCTTAGTCGGCGGGAACGAGGGCAATCAGCCCCAGCATTTT
CDR3aa: CASSLVGGNEGNQPQHF